The sequence of this T cell receptor beta chain was determined in a study of human CD8 memory T cell subsets. Points from the study as a whole: Minimally overlapping with each other were the repertoires of precursor exhausted and stem-like memory T cells. For this study, sequencing was restricted to the T cell receptor beta chains only. There were indications from Chao1 estimates that stem-like memory T cells were more diverse than precursor exhausted T cells.

A remark on this clonotype: Antigen unknown.

Germline-derived CDR1 and CDR2 are SGDLS and YYNGEE. The CDR3 sequence is 15 residues long. Sequencing libraries of TCR beta were made by UMI-labeled 5' RACE. TCRdb re-called the 5' RACE reads; one entry per CDR3 protein, DNA not given. The clone table shows fewer than 9,500 distinct CDR3 sequences, with the ten largest holding about 20%. The TCR was taken from a human donor in good health. The source material was CD8+ T cells from PBMCs. This rearrangement joins TRBV9 to TRBJ1-3. The CDR3 protein is CASRQGPSSGNTIYF.